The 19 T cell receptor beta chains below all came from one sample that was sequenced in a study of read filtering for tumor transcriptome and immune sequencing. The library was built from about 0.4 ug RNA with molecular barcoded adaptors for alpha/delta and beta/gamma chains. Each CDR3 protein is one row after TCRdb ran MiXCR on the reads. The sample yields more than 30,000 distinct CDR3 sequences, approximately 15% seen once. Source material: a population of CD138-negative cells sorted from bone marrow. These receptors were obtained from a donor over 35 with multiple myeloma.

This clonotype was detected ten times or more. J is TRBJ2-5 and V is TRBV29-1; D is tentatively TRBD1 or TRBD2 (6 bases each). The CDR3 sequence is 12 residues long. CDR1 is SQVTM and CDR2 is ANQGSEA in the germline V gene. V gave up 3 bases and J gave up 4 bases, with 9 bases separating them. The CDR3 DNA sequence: TGCAGCGTTGATCGGGGGCGAGAGACCCAGTACTTC. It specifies CSVDRGRETQYF.

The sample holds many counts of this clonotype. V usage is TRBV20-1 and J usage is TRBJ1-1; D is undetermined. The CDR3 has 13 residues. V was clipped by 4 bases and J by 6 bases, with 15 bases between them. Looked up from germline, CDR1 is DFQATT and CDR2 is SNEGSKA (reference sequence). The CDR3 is CSAKIRDWAEAFF. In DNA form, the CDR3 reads TGCAGTGCTAAAATTCGGGATTGGGCTGAAGCTTTCTTT.

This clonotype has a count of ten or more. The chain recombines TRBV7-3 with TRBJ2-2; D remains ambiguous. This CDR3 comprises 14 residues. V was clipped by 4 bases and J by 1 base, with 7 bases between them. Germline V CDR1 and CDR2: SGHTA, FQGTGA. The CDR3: CASSSDGNTGELFF. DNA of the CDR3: TGTGCCAGCAGCTCGGACGGGAACACCGGGGAGCTGTTTTTT. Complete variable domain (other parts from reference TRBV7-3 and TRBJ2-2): GAGVSQTPSNKVTEKGKYVELRCDPISGHTALYWYRQSLGQGPEFLIYFQGTGAADDSGLPNDRFFAVRPEGSVSTLKIQRTERGDSAVYLCASSSDGNTGELFFGEGSRLTVL.

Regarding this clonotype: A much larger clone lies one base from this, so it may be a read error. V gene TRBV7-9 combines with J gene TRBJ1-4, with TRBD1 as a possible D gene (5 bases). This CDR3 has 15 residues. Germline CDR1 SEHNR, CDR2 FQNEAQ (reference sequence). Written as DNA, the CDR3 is TGTGCCAGCAGCTTAGACCCGGGACTAAATGAAAAACTGTGTTTT. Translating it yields CASSLDPGLNEKLCF.

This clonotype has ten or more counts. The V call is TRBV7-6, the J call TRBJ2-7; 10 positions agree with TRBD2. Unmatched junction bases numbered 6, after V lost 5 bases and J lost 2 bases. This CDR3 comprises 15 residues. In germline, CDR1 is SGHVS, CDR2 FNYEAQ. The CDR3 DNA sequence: TGTGCCAGCAGCCTCTTAGCGGGGGGCGCCTACGAGCAGTACTTC. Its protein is CASSLLAGGAYEQYF. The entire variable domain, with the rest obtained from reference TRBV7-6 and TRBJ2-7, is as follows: GAGVSQSPRYKVTKRGQDVALRCDPISGHVSLYWYRQALGQGPEFLTYFNYEAQQDKSGLPNDRFSAERPEGSISTLTIQRTEQRDSAMYRCASSLLAGGAYEQYFGPGTRLTVT.

The CDR3 coding sequence is TGTGCCAGCAGTGGGTGGGGGCTCACAGATACGCAGTATTTT. Residues: CASSGWGLTDTQYF. V usage is TRBV2 and J usage is TRBJ2-3; the D gene is possibly TRBD1 (6 bases). V shed 4 bases and J shed 2 bases, with 10 bases lying between them. The CDR3 totals 14 residues. CDR1 SNHLY and CDR2 FYNNEI come from the germline V gene.

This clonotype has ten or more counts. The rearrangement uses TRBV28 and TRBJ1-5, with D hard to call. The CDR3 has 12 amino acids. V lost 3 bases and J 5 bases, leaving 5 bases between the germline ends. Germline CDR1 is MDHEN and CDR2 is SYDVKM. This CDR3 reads CASSFRDQPQHF. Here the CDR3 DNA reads TGTGCCAGCAGTTTTAGGGATCAGCCCCAGCATTTT. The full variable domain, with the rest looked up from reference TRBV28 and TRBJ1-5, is DVKVTQSSRYLVKRTGEKVFLECVQDMDHENMFWYRQDPGLGLRLIYFSYDVKMKEKGDIPEGYSVSREKKERFSLILESASTNQTSMYLCASSFRDQPQHFGDGTRLSIL.

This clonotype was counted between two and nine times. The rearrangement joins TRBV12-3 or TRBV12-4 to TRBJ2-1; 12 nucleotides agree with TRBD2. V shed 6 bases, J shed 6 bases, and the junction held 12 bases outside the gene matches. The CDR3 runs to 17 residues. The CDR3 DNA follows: TGTGCCAGCAGCCCCCTAGCGGGGGGGCCTCTATTCAATGAGCAGTTCTTC. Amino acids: CASSPLAGGPLFNEQFF.

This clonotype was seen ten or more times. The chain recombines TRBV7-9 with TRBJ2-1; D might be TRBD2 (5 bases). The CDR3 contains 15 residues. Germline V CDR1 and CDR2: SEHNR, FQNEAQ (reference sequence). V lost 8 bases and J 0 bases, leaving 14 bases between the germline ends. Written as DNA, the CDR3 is TGTGCCAGCCACGGGGATTCGAGCTCCTACAATGAGCAGTTCTTC. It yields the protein CASHGDSSSYNEQFF.

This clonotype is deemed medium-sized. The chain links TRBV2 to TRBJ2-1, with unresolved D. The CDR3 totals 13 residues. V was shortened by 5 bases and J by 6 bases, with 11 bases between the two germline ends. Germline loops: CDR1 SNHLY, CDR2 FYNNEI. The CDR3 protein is CASSMGKINEQFF. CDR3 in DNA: TGTGCCAGCAGTATGGGAAAGATCAATGAGCAGTTCTTC.

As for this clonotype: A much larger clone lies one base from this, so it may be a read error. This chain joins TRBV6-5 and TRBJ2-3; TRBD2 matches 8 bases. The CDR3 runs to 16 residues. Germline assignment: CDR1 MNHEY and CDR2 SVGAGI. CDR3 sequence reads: CASSFHRGGNTDTRYF. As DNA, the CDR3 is TGTGCCAGCAGTTTTCACCGGGGGGGGAACACAGATACGCGGTATTTT.

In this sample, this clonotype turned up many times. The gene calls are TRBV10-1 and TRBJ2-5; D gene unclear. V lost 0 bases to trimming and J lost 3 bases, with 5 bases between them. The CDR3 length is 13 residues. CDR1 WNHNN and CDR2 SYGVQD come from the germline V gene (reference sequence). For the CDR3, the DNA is TGCGCCAGCAGTGAGTCGGGGAAAGAGACCCAGTACTTC. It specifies CASSESGKETQYF.

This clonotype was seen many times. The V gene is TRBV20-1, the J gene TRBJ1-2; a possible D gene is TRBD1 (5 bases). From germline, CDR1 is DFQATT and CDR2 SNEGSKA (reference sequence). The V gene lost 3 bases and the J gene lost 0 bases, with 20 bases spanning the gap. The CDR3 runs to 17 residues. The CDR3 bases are TGCAGTGCTAGGGGAGGGACGCTGATAATCCCTAACTATGGCTACACCTTC. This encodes CSARGGTLIIPNYGYTF.

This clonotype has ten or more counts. The DNA for the CDR3 is TGCGCCAGCAGCCAAGATATGAGAAATCAGCCCCAGCATTTT. Its protein product is CASSQDMRNQPQHF. The chain employs TRBV4-3 and TRBJ1-5; D unclear. This CDR3 has 14 residues. CDR1 LGHNA and CDR2 YSLEER come from the germline V gene. Trimming removed 0 bases at V and 4 bases at J, with 7 bases between.

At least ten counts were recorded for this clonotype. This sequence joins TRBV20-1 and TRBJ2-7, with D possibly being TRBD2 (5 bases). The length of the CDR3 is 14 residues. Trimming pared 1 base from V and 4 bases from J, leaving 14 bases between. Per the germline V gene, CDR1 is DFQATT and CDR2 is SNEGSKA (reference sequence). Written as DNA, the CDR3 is TGCAGTGCTAGAGGGTGGGAGAATGATTACGAGCAGTACTTC. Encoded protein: CSARGWENDYEQYF.

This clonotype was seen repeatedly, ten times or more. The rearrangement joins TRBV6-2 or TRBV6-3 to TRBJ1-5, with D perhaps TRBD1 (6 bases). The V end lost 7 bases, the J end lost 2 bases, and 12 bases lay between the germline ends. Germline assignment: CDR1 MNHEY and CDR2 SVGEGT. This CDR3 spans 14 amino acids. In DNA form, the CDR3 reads TGTGCCAGCACCCTAGGGGGGGGCAATCAGCCCCAGCATTTT. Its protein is CASTLGGGNQPQHF.

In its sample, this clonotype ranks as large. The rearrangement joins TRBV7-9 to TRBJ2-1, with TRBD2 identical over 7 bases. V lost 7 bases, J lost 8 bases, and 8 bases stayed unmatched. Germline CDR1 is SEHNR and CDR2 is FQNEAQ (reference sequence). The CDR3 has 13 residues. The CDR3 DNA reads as TGTGCCAGCACCTGGGAGGGGCCCCATGAGCAGTTCTTC. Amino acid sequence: CASTWEGPHEQFF.

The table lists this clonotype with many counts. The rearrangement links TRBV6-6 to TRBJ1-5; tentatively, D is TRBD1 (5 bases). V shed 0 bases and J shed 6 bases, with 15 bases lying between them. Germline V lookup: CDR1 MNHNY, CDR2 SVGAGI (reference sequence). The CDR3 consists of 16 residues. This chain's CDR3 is CASSYSIKGTGQPQHF. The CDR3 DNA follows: TGTGCCAGCAGTTACTCGATCAAGGGGACGGGTCAGCCCCAGCATTTT.

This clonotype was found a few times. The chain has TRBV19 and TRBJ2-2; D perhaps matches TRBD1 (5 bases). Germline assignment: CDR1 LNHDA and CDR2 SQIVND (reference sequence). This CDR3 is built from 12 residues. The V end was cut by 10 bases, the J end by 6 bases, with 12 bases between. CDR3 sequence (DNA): TGTGCCACCAGGGTAGTAGCCGGGGAGCTGTTTTTT. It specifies CATRVVAGELFF.